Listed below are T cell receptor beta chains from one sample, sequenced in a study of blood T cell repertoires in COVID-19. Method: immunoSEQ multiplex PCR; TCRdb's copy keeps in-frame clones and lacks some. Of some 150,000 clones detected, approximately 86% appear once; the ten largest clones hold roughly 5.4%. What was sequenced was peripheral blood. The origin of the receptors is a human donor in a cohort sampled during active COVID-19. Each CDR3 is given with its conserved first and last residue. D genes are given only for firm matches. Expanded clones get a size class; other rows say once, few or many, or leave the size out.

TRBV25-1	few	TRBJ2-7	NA	TGTGCCCGACGGGGAGGACAGGAGACCTACGAGCAGTACTTC	CARRGGQETYEQYF
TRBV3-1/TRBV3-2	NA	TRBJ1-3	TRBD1	TGTGCCAGCAGCCTGCAGGGACAGTTAGGAAACACCATATATTTT	CASSLQGQLGNTIYF
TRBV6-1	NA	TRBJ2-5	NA	TGTGCCGCCAAGGGCGGGGCCCGCGGGGAGACCCAGTACTTC	CAAKGGARGETQYF
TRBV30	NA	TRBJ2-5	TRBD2	TGTGCCTGGAGCGCCGGGACTAGCGGGAGGAGTGAGACCCAGTACTTC	CAWSAGTSGRSETQYF
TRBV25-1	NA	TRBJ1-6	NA	TGTGCCAGCAGACCGGCGGGCTCCTATAATTCACCCCTCCACTTT	CASRPAGSYNSPLHF
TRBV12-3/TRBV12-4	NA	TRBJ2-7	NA	TGTGCCAGCAGTCGACAGTACGAGCAGTACTTC	CASSRQYEQYF
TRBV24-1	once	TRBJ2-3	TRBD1	TGTGCCACCAGTGACCGAACCGACAGGGGGGAGGATACGCAGTATTTT	CATSDRTDRGEDTQYF
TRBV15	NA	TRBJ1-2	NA	TGTGCCACTAGTAGGGGAGGCGCCCCCTATGGCTACACCTTC	CATSRGGAPYGYTF
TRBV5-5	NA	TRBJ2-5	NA	TGTGCCAGCAGCTTTACTACTCAAGAGACCCAGTACTTC	CASSFTTQETQYF
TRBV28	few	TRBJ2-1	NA	TGTGCCAGCAGCTTCCCCCCCTTGGGCCTCTCCTACAATGAGCAGTTCTTC	CASSFPPLGLSYNEQFF
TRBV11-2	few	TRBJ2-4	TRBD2	TGTGCCAGCAGCTTAGAGGCAGGACTAGCCGCGGAGTACTTC	CASSLEAGLAAEYF
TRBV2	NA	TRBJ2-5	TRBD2	TGTGCCAGCGAGTCGGGGAGGGGAGAGACCCAGTACTTC	CASESGRGETQYF
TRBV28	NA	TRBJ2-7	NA	TGTGCCAGCACTCCGGTCTTCCGTTCCTACGAGCAGTACTTC	CASTPVFRSYEQYF
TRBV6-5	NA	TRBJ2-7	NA	TGTGCCAGCAGTTACGGCAGGGGCTACGAGCAGTACTTC	CASSYGRGYEQYF
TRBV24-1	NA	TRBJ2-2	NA	TGTGCCACCAGTGACCGCCGGGACTTAATCACCGGGGAGCTGTTTTTT	CATSDRRDLITGELFF
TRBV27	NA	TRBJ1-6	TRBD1	TGTGCCAGCAGTCCCAAACAGGGGGCTAGGAATTCACCCCTCCACTTT	CASSPKQGARNSPLHF
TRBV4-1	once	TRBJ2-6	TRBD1	TGCGCCAGCAGCCAAGGGGACAGGGTTGGTGGGGCCAACGTCCTGACTTTC	CASSQGDRVGGANVLTF
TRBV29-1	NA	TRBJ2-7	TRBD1	TGCAGCGTTGAAGTAGTTCTAAGGACAGGGAGGGAGCAGTACTTC	CSVEVVLRTGREQYF
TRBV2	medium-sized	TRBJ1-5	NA	TGTGCCAGCAGTCCCGAGGGCAGCTCGAGCAATCAGCCCCAGCATTTT	CASSPEGSSSNQPQHF
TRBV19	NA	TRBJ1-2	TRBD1	TGTGCCAGTAGTATAGATCGGGACAGGAATGGCTACACCTTC	CASSIDRDRNGYTF
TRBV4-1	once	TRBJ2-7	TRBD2	TGCGCCAGCAGCCGGGAGGGATCGGGTTACGAGCAGTACTTC	CASSREGSGYEQYF
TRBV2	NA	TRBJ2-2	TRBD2	TGTGCCAGCAGTGAAGTCGGTAGCGGGAGGGCCGGGGAGCTGTTTTTT	CASSEVGSGRAGELFF
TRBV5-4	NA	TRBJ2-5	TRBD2	TGTGCCAGCAGCTCCGTAGCTCGACTAGCGGGTTCACAAGAGACCCAGTACTTC	CASSSVARLAGSQETQYF
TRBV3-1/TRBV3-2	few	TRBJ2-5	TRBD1	TGTGCCAGCAGCCCCCGGACAGGGACGGAGACCCAGTACTTC	CASSPRTGTETQYF
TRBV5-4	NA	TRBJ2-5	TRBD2	TGTGCCAGCAGCTTGGGGGCACTAGCGGCAGAGACCCAGTACTTC	CASSLGALAAETQYF
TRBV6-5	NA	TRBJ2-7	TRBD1	TGTGCGGAATTGGAGGGACAGGGGGTATTGGAGCAGTACTTC	CAELEGQGVLEQYF
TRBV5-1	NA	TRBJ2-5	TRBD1	TGCGCCAGCAGCTTCCAGGGGGCGGGTGAGACCCAGTACTTC	CASSFQGAGETQYF
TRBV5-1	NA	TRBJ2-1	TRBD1	TGCGCCAGCAGCTCTGGACAGGGTGGCTACAATGAGCAGTTCTTC	CASSSGQGGYNEQFF
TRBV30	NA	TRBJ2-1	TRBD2	TGTGCCTGGAGTTTGGCAGGCGGGGGAGAGCAGTTCTTC	CAWSLAGGGEQFF
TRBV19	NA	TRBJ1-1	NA	TGTGCCAGTAGTCCCTCCTGGGGGGGGGCCACTGAAGCTTTCTTT	CASSPSWGGATEAFF
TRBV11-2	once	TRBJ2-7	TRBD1	TGTGCCAGCAGCATGACAGGGCCCAACGAGCAGTACTTC	CASSMTGPNEQYF
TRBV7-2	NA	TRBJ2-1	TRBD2	TGTGCCAGCAGCTTCGTAGCGGGTTTAGACAATGAGCAGTTCTTC	CASSFVAGLDNEQFF
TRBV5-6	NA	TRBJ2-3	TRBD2	TGTGCCAGCAGCTTGACGGGGGGGCGGGATACGCAGTATTTT	CASSLTGGRDTQYF
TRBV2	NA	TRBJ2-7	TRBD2	TGTGCCAGCAGCGTAGGACTAGCGGGATATGCCCTATACTACGAGCAGTACTTC	CASSVGLAGYALYYEQYF
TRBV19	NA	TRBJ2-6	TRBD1	TGTGCCAGTGACGATCAGGGGGCTGGGGCCAACGTCCTGACTTTC	CASDDQGAGANVLTF
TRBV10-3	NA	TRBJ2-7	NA	TGTGCCATCAGTGAGTCGACAATTGCCGAGCAGTACTTC	CAISESTIAEQYF
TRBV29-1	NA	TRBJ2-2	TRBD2	TGCAGCGTTGTAAGCGTACTAGCGGGAGCCGTGAACGGGGAGCTGTTTTTT	CSVVSVLAGAVNGELFF
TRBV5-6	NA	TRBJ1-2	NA	TGTGCCAGCAGCTTGCCCCCCGGACAGACAGTCTATGGCTACACCTTC	CASSLPPGQTVYGYTF
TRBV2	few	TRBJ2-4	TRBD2	TGTGCCAGCAGTGACGGCGGGGGACCCAAAAACATTCAGTACTTC	CASSDGGGPKNIQYF
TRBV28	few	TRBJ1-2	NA	TGTGCCAGCAGTTTAACGGGGGGGAGCGCGAGGTATGGCTACACCTTC	CASSLTGGSARYGYTF
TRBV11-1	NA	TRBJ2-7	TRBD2	TGTGCCAGCAGCTTAAGGGGACTAGCGGAGGACGAGCAGTACTTC	CASSLRGLAEDEQYF
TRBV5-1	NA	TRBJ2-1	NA	TGCGCCAGCAGCTTGGCCGGGGTTACGGGCAATGAGCAGTTCTTC	CASSLAGVTGNEQFF
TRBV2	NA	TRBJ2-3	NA	TGTGCCAGCACCCTCCCTGGGGGGCAGGGGGACACAGATACGCAGTATTTT	CASTLPGGQGDTDTQYF
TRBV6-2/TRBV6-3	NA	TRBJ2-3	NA	TGTGCCAGCAGCCTCCAGGGCGGGACTAGCACAGATACGCAGTATTTT	CASSLQGGTSTDTQYF
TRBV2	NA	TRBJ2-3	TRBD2	TGTGCCAGCAGTGGGGGACTAGCGGGAGGCCGTGGTACGCAGTATTTT	CASSGGLAGGRGTQYF
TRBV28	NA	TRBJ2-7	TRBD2	TGTGCCAGCAGTTTTACTAGCGTCTACGAGCAGTACTTC	CASSFTSVYEQYF
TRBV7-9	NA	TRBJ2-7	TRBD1	TGTGCCAGCAGCTTAGCCCTGACAGGGGGCTCCTACGAGCAGTACTTC	CASSLALTGGSYEQYF
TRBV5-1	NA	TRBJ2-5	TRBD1	TGCGCCAGCAGCTTGGGGAGGGACAGGATTGGAGAGACCCAGTACTTC	CASSLGRDRIGETQYF
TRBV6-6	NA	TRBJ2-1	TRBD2	TGTGCCAGCAGGGCTCGGAGGACTAGCGGGAGAAATGAGCAGTTCTTC	CASRARRTSGRNEQFF
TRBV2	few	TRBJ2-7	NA	TGTGCCAGCAGTGGAGACTACGAGCAGTACTTC	CASSGDYEQYF
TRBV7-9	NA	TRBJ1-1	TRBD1	TGTGCCAGCAGCTTAGGGGTCGGGACAGAGATCGAAGCTTTCTTT	CASSLGVGTEIEAFF
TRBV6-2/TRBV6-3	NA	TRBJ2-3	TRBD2	TGTGCCAGCAGCCTCGGGACTAGCGGGGAGGGTGTCACAGATACGCAGTATTTT	CASSLGTSGEGVTDTQYF
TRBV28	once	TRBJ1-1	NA	TGTGCCAGCAGTTACGGTCCGGTGAACACTGAAGCTTTCTTT	CASSYGPVNTEAFF
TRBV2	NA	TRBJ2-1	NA	TGTGCCAGCAGGAAAGCGGAGGGAAACTACAATGAGCAGTTCTTC	CASRKAEGNYNEQFF